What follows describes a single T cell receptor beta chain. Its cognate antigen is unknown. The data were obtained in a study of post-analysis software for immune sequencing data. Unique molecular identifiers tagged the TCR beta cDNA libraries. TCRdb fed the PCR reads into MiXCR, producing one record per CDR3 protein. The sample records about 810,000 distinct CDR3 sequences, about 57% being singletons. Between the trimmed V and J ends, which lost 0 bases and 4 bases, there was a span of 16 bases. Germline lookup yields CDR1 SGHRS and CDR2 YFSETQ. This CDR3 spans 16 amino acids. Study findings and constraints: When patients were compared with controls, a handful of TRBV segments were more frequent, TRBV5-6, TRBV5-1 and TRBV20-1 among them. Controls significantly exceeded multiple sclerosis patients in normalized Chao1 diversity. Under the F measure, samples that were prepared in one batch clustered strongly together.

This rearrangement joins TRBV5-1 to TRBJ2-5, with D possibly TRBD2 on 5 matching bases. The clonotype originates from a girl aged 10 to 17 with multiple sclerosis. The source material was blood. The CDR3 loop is CASSLVGLDPSETQYF. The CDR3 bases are TGCGCCAGCAGCTTGGTAGGACTCGACCCTTCAGAGACCCAGTACTTC.